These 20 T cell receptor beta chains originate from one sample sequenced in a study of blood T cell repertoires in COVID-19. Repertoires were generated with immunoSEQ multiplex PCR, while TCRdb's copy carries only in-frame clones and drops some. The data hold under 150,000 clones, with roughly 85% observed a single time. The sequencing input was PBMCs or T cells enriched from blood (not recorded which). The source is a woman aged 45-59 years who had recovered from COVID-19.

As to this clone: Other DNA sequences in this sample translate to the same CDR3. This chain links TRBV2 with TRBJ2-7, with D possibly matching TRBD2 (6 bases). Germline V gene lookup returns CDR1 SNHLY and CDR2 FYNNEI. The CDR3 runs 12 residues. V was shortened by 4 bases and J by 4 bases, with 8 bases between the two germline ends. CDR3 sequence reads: CASSGDSYEQYF. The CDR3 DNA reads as TGTGCCAGCAGTGGGGACTCTTACGAGCAGTACTTC.

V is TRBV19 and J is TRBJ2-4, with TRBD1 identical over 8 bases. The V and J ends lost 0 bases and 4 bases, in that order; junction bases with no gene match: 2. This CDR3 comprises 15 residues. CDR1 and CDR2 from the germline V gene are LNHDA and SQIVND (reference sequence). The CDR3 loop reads CASSIDRGPKNIQYF. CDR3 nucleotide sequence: TGTGCCAGTAGTATAGACAGGGGGCCGAAAAACATTCAGTACTTC. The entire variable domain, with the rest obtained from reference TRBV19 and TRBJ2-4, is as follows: DGGITQSPKYLFRKEGQNVTLSCEQNLNHDAMYWYRQDPGQGLRLIYYSQIVNDFQKGDIAEGYSVSREKKESFPLTVTSAQKNPTAFYLCASSIDRGPKNIQYFGAGTRLSVL.

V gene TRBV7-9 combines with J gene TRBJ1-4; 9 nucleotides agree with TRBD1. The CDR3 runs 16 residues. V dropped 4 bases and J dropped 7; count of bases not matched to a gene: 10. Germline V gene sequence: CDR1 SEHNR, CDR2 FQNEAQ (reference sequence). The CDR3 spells CASSWTGEALGEKLFF. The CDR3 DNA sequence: TGTGCCAGCAGCTGGACAGGGGAAGCCTTAGGTGAAAAACTGTTTTTT.

The CDR3: CASTTGQGVMNTEAFF. CDR3 nucleotide sequence: TGTGCCAGCACCACGGGACAGGGAGTAATGAACACTGAAGCTTTCTTT. This chain joins TRBV27 and TRBJ1-1, with 9 nucleotides matching TRBD1. Germline CDR1 is MNHEY and CDR2 is SMNVEV (reference sequence). This CDR3 has 16 residues. The V segment lost 7 bases and the J segment 0 bases; nucleotides outside the gene matches: 9.

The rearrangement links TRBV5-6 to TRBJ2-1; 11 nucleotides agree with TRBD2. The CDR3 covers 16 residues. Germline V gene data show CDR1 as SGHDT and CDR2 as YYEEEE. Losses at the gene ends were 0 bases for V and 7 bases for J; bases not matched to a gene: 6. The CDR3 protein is CASSLGLGTSGNEQFF. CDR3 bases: TGTGCCAGCAGCTTGGGTCTCGGGACTAGCGGTAATGAGCAGTTCTTC.

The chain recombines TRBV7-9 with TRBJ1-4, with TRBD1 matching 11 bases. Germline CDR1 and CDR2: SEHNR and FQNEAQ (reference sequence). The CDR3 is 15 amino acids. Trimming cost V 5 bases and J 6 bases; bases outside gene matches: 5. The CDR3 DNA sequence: TGTGCCAGCAGCGAGCCGGGACAGGGGGATGAAAAACTGTTTTTT. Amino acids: CASSEPGQGDEKLFF.

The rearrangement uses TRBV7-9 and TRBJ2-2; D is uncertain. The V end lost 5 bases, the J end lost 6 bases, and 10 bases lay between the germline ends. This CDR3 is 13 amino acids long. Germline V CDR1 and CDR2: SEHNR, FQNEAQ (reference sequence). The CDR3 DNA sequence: TGTGCCAGCAGCCCCCATGTTGCCGGGGAGCTGTTTTTT. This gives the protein CASSPHVAGELFF.

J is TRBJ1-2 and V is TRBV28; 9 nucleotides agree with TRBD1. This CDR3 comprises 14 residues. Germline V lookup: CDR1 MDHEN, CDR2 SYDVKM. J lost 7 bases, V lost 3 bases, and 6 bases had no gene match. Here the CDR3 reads CASSLLGQGSGYTF. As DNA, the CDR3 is TGTGCCAGCAGTTTGTTGGGACAGGGATCTGGCTACACCTTC.

CDR3: CASGLGQPGQETQYF. The CDR3 DNA is TGTGCTAGTGGTTTGGGGCAGCCGGGGCAAGAGACCCAGTACTTC. The chain recombines TRBV12-5 with TRBJ2-5; weak D call: TRBD2 (5 bases). Germline V gene sequence: CDR1 LGHNT, CDR2 FRNRAP. Trimming pared 1 base from V and 2 bases from J, leaving 11 bases between. There are 15 residues in the CDR3.

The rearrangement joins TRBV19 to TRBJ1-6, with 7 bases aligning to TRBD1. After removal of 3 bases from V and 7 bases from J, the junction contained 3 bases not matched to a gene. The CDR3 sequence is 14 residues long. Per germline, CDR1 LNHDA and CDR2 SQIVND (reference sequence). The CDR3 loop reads CASSIRGENSPLHF. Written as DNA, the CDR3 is TGTGCCAGTAGTATCAGGGGGGAGAATTCACCCCTCCACTTT. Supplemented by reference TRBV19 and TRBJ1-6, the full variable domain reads DGGITQSPKYLFRKEGQNVTLSCEQNLNHDAMYWYRQDPGQGLRLIYYSQIVNDFQKGDIAEGYSVSREKKESFPLTVTSAQKNPTAFYLCASSIRGENSPLHFGNGTRLTVT.

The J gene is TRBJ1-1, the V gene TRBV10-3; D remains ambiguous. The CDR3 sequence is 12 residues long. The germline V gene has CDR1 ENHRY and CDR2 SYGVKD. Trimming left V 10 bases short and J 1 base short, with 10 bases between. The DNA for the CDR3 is TGTGCCAGTAAAATCGGGAACACTGAAGCTTTCTTT. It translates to CASKIGNTEAFF.

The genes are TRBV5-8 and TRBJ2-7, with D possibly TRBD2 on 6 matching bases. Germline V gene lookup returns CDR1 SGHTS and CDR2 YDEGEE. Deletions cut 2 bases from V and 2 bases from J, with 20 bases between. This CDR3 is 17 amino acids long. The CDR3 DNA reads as TGTGCCAGCAGCTTTTCGGGTACGGGGTCGGGGGCCTACGAGCAGTACTTC. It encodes CASSFSGTGSGAYEQYF.

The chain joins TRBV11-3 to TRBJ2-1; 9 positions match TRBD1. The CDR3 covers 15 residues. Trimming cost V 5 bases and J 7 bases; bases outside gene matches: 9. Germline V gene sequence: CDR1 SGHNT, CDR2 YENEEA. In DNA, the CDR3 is TGTGCCAGCAGCCTAGGGGGGACAGGGCAAAATGAGCAGTTCTTC. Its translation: CASSLGGTGQNEQFF.

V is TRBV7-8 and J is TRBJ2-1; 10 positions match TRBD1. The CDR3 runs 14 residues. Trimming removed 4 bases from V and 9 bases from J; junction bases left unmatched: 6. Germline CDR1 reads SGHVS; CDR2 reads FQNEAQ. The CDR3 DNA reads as TGTGCCAGCAGCTCGGGACAGGGGAGTCCTGAGCAGTTCTTC. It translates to CASSSGQGSPEQFF.

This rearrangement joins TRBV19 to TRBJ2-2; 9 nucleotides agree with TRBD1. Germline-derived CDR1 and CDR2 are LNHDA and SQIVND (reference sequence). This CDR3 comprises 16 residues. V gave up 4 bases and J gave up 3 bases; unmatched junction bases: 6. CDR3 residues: CASSTHRGRDTGELFF. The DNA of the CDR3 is TGTGCCAGTAGTACACACAGGGGGCGGGACACCGGGGAGCTGTTTTTT.

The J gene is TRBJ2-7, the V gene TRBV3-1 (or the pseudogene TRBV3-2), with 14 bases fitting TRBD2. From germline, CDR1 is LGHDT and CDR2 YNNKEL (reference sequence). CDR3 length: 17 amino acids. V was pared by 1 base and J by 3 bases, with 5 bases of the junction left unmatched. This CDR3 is CASSQGGLAGDVYEQYF. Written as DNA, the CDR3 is TGTGCCAGCAGCCAAGGGGGACTAGCGGGAGACGTCTACGAGCAGTACTTC.

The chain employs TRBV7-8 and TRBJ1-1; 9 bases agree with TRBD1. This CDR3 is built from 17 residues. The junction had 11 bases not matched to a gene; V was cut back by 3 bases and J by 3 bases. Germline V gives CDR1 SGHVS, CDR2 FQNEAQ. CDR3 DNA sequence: TGTGCCAGCAGCTTTAGAGGGATACAGGGGGCTGACACTGAAGCTTTCTTT. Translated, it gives CASSFRGIQGADTEAFF.

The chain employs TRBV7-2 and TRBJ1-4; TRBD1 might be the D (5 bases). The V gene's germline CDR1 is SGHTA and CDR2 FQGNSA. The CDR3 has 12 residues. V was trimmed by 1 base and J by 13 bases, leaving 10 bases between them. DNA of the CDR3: TGTGCCAGCAGCTTAGACAGGAGTATACTGTTTTTT. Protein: CASSLDRSILFF.

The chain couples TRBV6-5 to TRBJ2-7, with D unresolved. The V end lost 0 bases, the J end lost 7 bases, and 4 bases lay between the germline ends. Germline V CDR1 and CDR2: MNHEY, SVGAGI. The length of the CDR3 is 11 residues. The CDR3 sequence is CASSYSAEQYF. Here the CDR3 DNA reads TGTGCCAGCAGTTACTCGGCTGAGCAGTACTTC.

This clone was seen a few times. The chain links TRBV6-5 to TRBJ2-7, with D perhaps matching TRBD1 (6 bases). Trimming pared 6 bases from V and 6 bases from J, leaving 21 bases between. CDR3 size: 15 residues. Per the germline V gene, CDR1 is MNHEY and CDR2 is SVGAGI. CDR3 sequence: CASSQNRVGRGEQYF. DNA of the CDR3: TGTGCCAGCAGCCAAAACAGGGTTGGGCGAGGCGAGCAGTACTTC.